Presented here are 15 T cell receptor beta chains from one specimen sequenced in a study of blood T cell repertoires in COVID-19. Clones were sequenced by immunoSEQ multiplex PCR, and TCRdb holds only the in-frame ones, with some missing. The data contain about 220,000 clones, 80% of them singletons. The sample was peripheral blood. The receptors come from a human donor in a cohort sampled during active COVID-19.

Notes on this clone: Other DNA sequences in the sample encode the same CDR3. This rearrangement joins TRBV28 to TRBJ2-5; perhaps TRBD2 as D (5 bases). Germline values: CDR1 MDHEN, CDR2 SYDVKM. This CDR3 has 13 amino acids. Trimming pared 3 bases from V and 3 bases from J, leaving 8 bases between. CDR3 in amino acids: CASSLTGEETQYF. CDR3 in DNA: TGTGCCAGCAGTTTGACCGGGGAAGAGACCCAGTACTTC. Filled out from reference TRBV28 and TRBJ2-5, the complete variable domain reads DVKVTQSSRYLVKRTGEKVFLECVQDMDHENMFWYRQDPGLGLRLIYFSYDVKMKEKGDIPEGYSVSREKKERFSLILESASTNQTSMYLCASSLTGEETQYFGPGTRLLVL.

The chain carries TRBV5-5 and TRBJ2-2; 7 positions agree with TRBD1. V shed 4 bases, J shed 3 bases, and the junction held 9 bases outside the gene matches. This CDR3 has 16 amino acids. CDR1 and CDR2 (germline): SGHKS, YYEKEE (reference sequence). Written as DNA, the CDR3 is TGTGCCAGCAGCCCTTATGACAGGGCGGACACCGGGGAGCTGTTTTTT. It translates to CASSPYDRADTGELFF. Filled out from reference TRBV5-5 and TRBJ2-2, the complete variable domain reads DAGVTQSPTHLIKTRGQQVTLRCSPISGHKSVSWYQQVLGQGPQFIFQYYEKEERGRGNFPDRFSARQFPNYSSELNVNALLLGDSALYLCASSPYDRADTGELFFGEGSRLTVL.

The rearrangement links TRBV2 to TRBJ1-5, with 9 bases that match TRBD1. CDR3 length equals 16 residues. With 4 bases clipped from V and 1 base from J, the junction kept 5 bases outside the gene matches. The germline V gene has CDR1 SNHLY and CDR2 FYNNEI. The CDR3 nucleotides are TGTGCCAGCAGTGGGGACAGGGATGTGAGCAATCAGCCCCAGCATTTT. Its protein product is CASSGDRDVSNQPQHF.

V gene TRBV18 combines with J gene TRBJ2-7; 7 nucleotides line up with TRBD2. Trimming cost V 2 bases and J 5 bases; bases outside gene matches: 6. The CDR3 is 14 residues long. Per the germline V gene, CDR1 is KGHSH and CDR2 is LQKENI. For the CDR3, the DNA is TGTGCCAGCTCACCATGGGAGGGAAAACACGAGCAGTACTTC. This encodes CASSPWEGKHEQYF.

The chain has TRBV5-4 and TRBJ1-4; 8 nucleotides align to TRBD1. Trimming cost V 1 base and J 5 bases; bases outside gene matches: 4. Germline V gives CDR1 SGHNT, CDR2 YYREEE (reference sequence). The CDR3 length is 15 residues. CDR3 loop: CASSLSGTGNEKLFF. As DNA, the CDR3 is TGTGCCAGCAGCTTGTCCGGGACAGGAAATGAAAAACTGTTTTTT.

The genes are TRBV6-6 and TRBJ2-3, with 7 bases lining up with TRBD2. CDR3 length: 14 amino acids. Germline CDR1 is MNHNY and CDR2 is SVGAGI (reference sequence). V lost 7 bases and J lost 2; bases outside the gene matches: 6. The CDR3 protein is CASTLADPTDTQYF. DNA for the CDR3: TGTGCCAGCACGCTAGCGGACCCCACAGATACGCAGTATTTT.

This clone was observed a few times. CDR3: CASTRGYTEAFF. CDR3 in DNA: TGTGCCAGCACCCGGGGGTACACTGAAGCTTTCTTT. The genes are TRBV7-9 and TRBJ1-1; TRBD1 is a possible D gene (5 bases). Germline CDR1 reads SEHNR; CDR2 reads FQNEAQ (reference sequence). This CDR3 has 12 residues. V was shortened by 7 bases and J by 3 bases, with 9 bases between the two germline ends.

V is TRBV19 and J is TRBJ1-3; the D is unclear. CDR3 length equals 14 residues. Germline CDR1 and CDR2: LNHDA and SQIVND (reference sequence). Trimming took off 9 bases at V and 2 bases at J, with 14 bases between the two ends. The CDR3 here is CASWKREAGNTIYF. CDR3 DNA sequence: TGTGCCAGCTGGAAGAGAGAGGCTGGAAACACCATATATTTT.

The chain employs TRBV5-1 and TRBJ1-6; D uncertain. V lost 3 bases and J lost 7, with 17 bases in between. CDR1 and CDR2 from the germline V gene are SGHRS and YFSETQ. The CDR3 extends over 16 amino acids. The CDR3 DNA sequence: TGCGCCAGCAGCTCTAGCCCCTCGGTGGGGAATTCACCCCTCCACTTT. Protein product: CASSSSPSVGNSPLHF.

This chain joins TRBV19 and TRBJ2-5, with 8 positions matching TRBD2. The junction had 16 bases not matched to a gene; V was cut back by 3 bases and J by 4 bases. Germline lookup yields CDR1 LNHDA and CDR2 SQIVND (reference sequence). There are 18 residues in the CDR3. The CDR3 is CASSMGLVAGTSRETQYF. The CDR3 region has the DNA TGTGCCAGTAGTATGGGGTTGGTAGCGGGGACCTCACGAGAGACCCAGTACTTC.

The chain carries TRBV4-2 and TRBJ2-5; D perhaps matches TRBD2 (6 bases). Trimming took 1 base from V and 5 from J, leaving 8 bases between them. Per germline, CDR1 LGHNA and CDR2 YNFKEQ. The CDR3 contains 13 residues. CDR3 residues: CASSQAAGETQYF. DNA for the CDR3: TGTGCCAGCAGCCAAGCGGCGGGGGAGACCCAGTACTTC.

The chain links TRBV11-1 to TRBJ2-7, with 11 nucleotides matching TRBD1. The CDR3 sequence is 16 residues long. Per the germline V gene, CDR1 is SGHAT and CDR2 is FQDESV (reference sequence). The junction had 9 bases not matched to a gene; V was cut back by 5 bases and J by 3 bases. In DNA, the CDR3 is TGTGCCAGCAGCAAAACTCCCGGGACAGGGGGCTACGAGCAGTACTTC. This gives the protein CASSKTPGTGGYEQYF.

This clone is a singleton in its sample. The gene calls are TRBV7-9 and TRBJ2-7, with 9 bases fitting TRBD2. J was trimmed by 1 base and V by 0 bases; bases with no gene match: 1. Germline loops: CDR1 SEHNR, CDR2 FQNEAQ (reference sequence). The CDR3 is 15 amino acids. The CDR3 nucleotides read TGTGCCAGCAGCTTAGCTAGCGGGAGTTCCTACGAGCAGTACTTC. As protein: CASSLASGSSYEQYF.

The V gene is TRBV10-3, the J gene TRBJ1-3; TRBD1 aligns across 9 bases. The junction had 10 bases not matched to a gene; V was cut back by 7 bases and J by 0 bases. The germline gives CDR1 ENHRY, CDR2 SYGVKD. This CDR3 is built from 17 residues. The CDR3 sequence: CAITAGTGFFSGNTIYF. DNA of the CDR3: TGTGCCATCACCGCCGGGACAGGGTTCTTCTCTGGAAACACCATATATTTT.

This CDR3 is CASSDPTGRAEKLFF. The CDR3 DNA is TGTGCCAGCAGTGACCCGACAGGGCGGGCTGAAAAACTGTTTTTT. The gene calls are TRBV25-1 and TRBJ1-4; 7 bases are a match to TRBD1. The V segment lost 3 bases and the J segment 7 bases; nucleotides outside the gene matches: 8. CDR3 length equals 15 residues. Germline V gene data show CDR1 as MGHDK and CDR2 as SYGVNS. The full variable domain, rest sourced from reference TRBV25-1 and TRBJ1-4, is EADIYQTPRYLVIGTGKKITLECSQTMGHDKMYWYQQDPGMELHLIHYSYGVNSTEKGDLSSESTVSRIRTEHFPLTLESARPSHTSQYLCASSDPTGRAEKLFFGSGTQLSVL.